The 5 T cell receptor beta chains in this list originate from one sample, sequenced in a study of PD-1 blockade in mismatch repair-deficient tumors. The table came from immunoSEQ multiplex PCR; TCRdb's copy has only in-frame clones and leaves some out. The sample lists about 120,000 clones, roughly 90% occurring once. Sequenced here: peripheral blood, sampled approximately 69 weeks after starting pembrolizumab. These receptors were taken from an adult with mismatch repair-deficient cancer.

This rearrangement joins TRBV12-5 to TRBJ2-3; D remains ambiguous. The CDR3 covers 11 residues. CDR1 is LGHNT and CDR2 is FRNRAP in the germline V gene. The V and J ends lost 6 bases and 7 bases respectively, with 8 bases between them. The CDR3 reads CASGASNTQYF. CDR3 DNA: TGTGCTAGTGGCGCCTCTAATACGCAGTATTTT.

The chain joins TRBV27 to TRBJ2-1; no clear D gene. Trimming pared 3 bases from V and 0 bases from J, leaving 15 bases between. Germline CDR1 and CDR2: MNHEY and SMNVEV (reference sequence). CDR3 size: 17 residues. CDR3 sequence (DNA): TGTGCCAGCAGTTTTATCCCCGCCCGCGACTCCTACAATGAGCAGTTCTTC. This sequence encodes CASSFIPARDSYNEQFF.

V and J are TRBV4-1 and TRBJ2-1; TRBD2 aligns across 9 bases. With 3 bases clipped from V and 4 bases from J, the junction kept 7 bases outside the gene matches. Germline-derived CDR1 and CDR2 are MGHRA and YSYEKL. This CDR3 is 16 amino acids long. Written as DNA, the CDR3 is TGCGCCAGCAGCCAGGCCGGGACTAGCAGTTACAATGAGCAGTTCTTC. Residues: CASSQAGTSSYNEQFF.

This clone was seen once. V and J are TRBV19 and TRBJ2-2; TRBD2 aligns across 10 bases. The length of the CDR3 is 16 residues. J was trimmed by 2 bases and V by 7 bases; bases with no gene match: 7. Germline values: CDR1 LNHDA, CDR2 SQIVND (reference sequence). CDR3 region: CASTQLAGGNTGELFF. The CDR3 coding sequence is TGTGCCAGTACCCAGTTAGCGGGAGGTAACACCGGGGAGCTGTTTTTT.

A note on this clone: The sample has other DNA sequences that encode this CDR3 too. The chain employs TRBV19 and TRBJ2-7; 7 nucleotides match TRBD2. The length of the CDR3 is 13 residues. From germline, CDR1 is LNHDA and CDR2 SQIVND (reference sequence). The junction had 0 bases not matched to a gene; V was cut back by 1 base and J by 3 bases. CDR3 sequence (DNA): TGTGCCAGTAGTATAGGCGGGGGCTACGAGCAGTACTTC. As protein: CASSIGGGYEQYF. The whole variable domain, filled in from reference TRBV19 and TRBJ2-7, reads DGGITQSPKYLFRKEGQNVTLSCEQNLNHDAMYWYRQDPGQGLRLIYYSQIVNDFQKGDIAEGYSVSREKKESFPLTVTSAQKNPTAFYLCASSIGGGYEQYFGPGTRLTVT.